This record looks at one TCR beta chain sequence and its context. Its antigen is still unknown. 13 Jbeta primers and 60 Vbeta primers were used for the PCR. Generated by immunoSEQ multiplex PCR, the TCRdb table keeps only in-frame clones and is missing some. The sample carries some 170,000 clones, nearly 80% recorded once. The source of the sample is a study of cytomegalovirus exposure and HLA in healthy donors. Study-wide results and caveats: At a 0.05 false discovery rate, a later analysis found about 17,000 TCR beta sequences to be associated with HLA alleles.

Each donor's status was that of a healthy bone marrow donor. Material for sequencing was PBMCs. The TCR comes from a middle-aged man in good health and CMV-seropositive.

The CDR3 sequence: CATWGQYTEAFF. CDR3 DNA: TGTGCCACCTGGGGACAGTACACTGAAGCTTTCTTT. The chain recombines TRBV6-5 with TRBJ1-1; 7 bases are shared with TRBD1. Germline V gene data show CDR1 as MNHEY and CDR2 as SVGAGI. V shed 10 bases and J 3 bases; nucleotides not matched to a gene: 5. The length of the CDR3 is 12 residues.